This T cell receptor beta chain was captured by sequencing in a study of response to subunit inactivated influenza vaccine. Study-level findings and limits: Authors suggested that a seasonal influenza vaccination recruits few new T cells each time.

Of note for this clonotype: Its target is unknown.

TCRdb recomputed calls from the RT-PCR reads with MiXCR, one row per CDR3 protein. The sample includes about 520,000 distinct CDR3 sequences, 25% seen only once; the top ten take under 2.5%. This CDR3 contains 14 residues. Germline CDR1 KGHSH, CDR2 LQKENI. With 2 bases removed from V and 5 bases from J, the gap between germline ends came to 13 bases. The chain couples TRBV18 to TRBJ2-7; D is perhaps TRBD1 (5 bases). The material sequenced was CD4+ T cells sorted from PBMCs, taken about 5 days after vaccination. This TCR was sampled from a man aged 45 to 65 who received an inactivated influenza vaccine. Here the CDR3 reads CASSPVGRAHEQYF. CDR3 DNA sequence: TGTGCCAGCTCACCAGTGGGCAGGGCCCACGAGCAGTACTTC.